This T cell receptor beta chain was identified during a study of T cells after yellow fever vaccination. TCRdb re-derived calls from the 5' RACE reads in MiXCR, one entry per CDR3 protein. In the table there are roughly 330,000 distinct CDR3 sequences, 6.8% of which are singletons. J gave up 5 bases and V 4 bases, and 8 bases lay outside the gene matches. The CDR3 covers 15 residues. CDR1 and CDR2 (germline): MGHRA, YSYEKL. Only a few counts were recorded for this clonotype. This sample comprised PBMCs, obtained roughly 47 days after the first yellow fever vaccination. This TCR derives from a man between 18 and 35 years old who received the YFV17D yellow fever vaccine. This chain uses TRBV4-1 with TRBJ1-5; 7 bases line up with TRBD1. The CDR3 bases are TGCGCCAGCAGCCCTACGGGACAGACTTATCAGCCCCAGCATTTT. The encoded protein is CASSPTGQTYQPQHF.